This entry lists 12 T cell receptor beta chains sequenced from one sample in a study of blood T cell repertoires in COVID-19. Libraries were prepared by immunoSEQ multiplex PCR; TCRdb keeps only in-frame clonotypes and omits some of them. The repertoire holds 100,000 to 120,000 clones, with around nine tenths as singletons. The sample was peripheral blood. All receptors derive from a woman in her seventies who had recovered from COVID-19.

The rearrangement links TRBV30 to TRBJ1-1, with 8 bases aligning to TRBD1. The V gene end was trimmed by 2 bases and the J gene end by 6 bases; junction bases not matched to a gene: 5. From germline, CDR1 is GTSNPN and CDR2 SVGIG (reference sequence). The CDR3 spans 13 residues. The CDR3 reads CAWSYGTGSEAFF. The CDR3 DNA is TGTGCCTGGAGTTATGGGACAGGTTCTGAAGCTTTCTTT. The full variable domain, completed using reference TRBV30 and TRBJ1-1, is SQTIHQWPATLVQPVGSPLSLECTVEGTSNPNLYWYRQAAGRGLQLLFYSVGIGQISSEVPQNLSASRPQDRQFILSSKKLLLSDSGFYLCAWSYGTGSEAFFGQGTRLTVV.

A single count supports this clone. The genes are TRBV7-8 and TRBJ1-2; TRBD1 is a possible D gene (5 bases). Deletions cut 1 base from V and 5 bases from J, with 5 bases between. This CDR3 is 12 amino acids long. Germline CDR1 SGHVS, CDR2 FQNEAQ. The CDR3 DNA is TGTGCCAGCAGCTTAGAGGGGTATGGCTACACCTTC. Protein: CASSLEGYGYTF. Full variable domain (remainder filled in from reference TRBV7-8 and TRBJ1-2): GAGVSQSPRYKVAKRGQDVALRCDPISGHVSLFWYQQALGQGPEFLTYFQNEAQLDKSGLPSDRFFAERPEGSVSTLKIQRTQQEDSAVYLCASSLEGYGYTFGSGTRLTVV.

This chain uses TRBV18 with TRBJ2-2; 7 bases are shared with TRBD2. CDR1 KGHSH and CDR2 LQKENI come from the germline V gene. The CDR3 has 16 amino acids. The trim removed 5 bases at V and 3 bases at J, leaving 9 bases unmatched. CDR3 in DNA: TGTGCCAGCTCAATCACTCTAGCGGATTACACCGGGGAGCTGTTTTTT. Translating gives CASSITLADYTGELFF. The full variable domain, with the rest looked up from reference TRBV18 and TRBJ2-2, is NAGVMQNPRHLVRRRGQEARLRCSPMKGHSHVYWYRQLPEEGLKFMVYLQKENIIDESGMPKERFSAEFPKEGPSILRIQQVVRGDSAAYFCASSITLADYTGELFFGEGSRLTVL.

This clone was observed a handful of times. This rearrangement joins TRBV6-1 to TRBJ1-6; D is unresolved. This CDR3 has 15 amino acids. The ends were cut back, 1 base at V and 9 bases at J, with 13 bases in the middle. Germline CDR1 MNHNS, CDR2 SASEGT. The CDR3 spells CASSEGVRKSSPLHF. CDR3 coding DNA: TGTGCCAGCAGTGAAGGGGTCAGGAAAAGTTCACCCCTCCACTTT.

This clone was seen only a few times. For the CDR3, the DNA is TGTGCCAGTAGCCGGACTAGCGGGAACGAGCAGTACTTC. Its protein product is CASSRTSGNEQYF. The chain uses TRBV19 and TRBJ2-7, with 12 bases lining up with TRBD2. The trim removed 6 bases at V and 5 bases at J, leaving 2 bases unmatched. The CDR3 length is 13 residues. In germline, CDR1 is LNHDA, CDR2 SQIVND (reference sequence).

The chain recombines TRBV5-1 with TRBJ1-2; unclear D gene. Per germline, CDR1 SGHRS and CDR2 YFSETQ. The length of the CDR3 is 14 residues. The V and J ends lost 2 bases and 4 bases respectively, with 12 bases between them. The CDR3: CASSFTSQIYGYTF. CDR3 DNA: TGCGCCAGCAGCTTCACATCCCAGATCTATGGCTACACCTTC. Full variable domain (rest looked up from reference TRBV5-1 and TRBJ1-2): KAGVTQTPRYLIKTRGQQVTLSCSPISGHRSVSWYQQTPGQGLQFLFEYFSETQRNKGNFPGRFSGRQFSNSRSEMNVSTLELGDSALYLCASSFTSQIYGYTFGSGTRLTVV.

The J gene is TRBJ1-2, the V gene TRBV28, with a tentative D call TRBD1 (6 bases). Germline V CDR1 and CDR2: MDHEN, SYDVKM. V lost 5 bases and J lost 7, with 23 bases in between. The CDR3 covers 16 residues. The CDR3 sequence is CASSGAQYRTARGYTF. CDR3 nucleotides: TGTGCCAGCAGTGGGGCCCAATACCGGACAGCGCGTGGCTACACCTTC.

This clone showed up just once. The chain couples TRBV19 to TRBJ1-4; possibly TRBD1 for D (6 bases). There are 18 residues in the CDR3. V lost 4 bases, J lost 0 bases, and 18 bases lay in between. Germline CDR1 LNHDA, CDR2 SQIVND (reference sequence). CDR3 DNA sequence: TGTGCCAGTAGTAACCCTCCGGGACACTATGCAACTAATGAAAAACTGTTTTTT. Translated: CASSNPPGHYATNEKLFF.

The chain couples TRBV4-1 to TRBJ2-2, with 8 bases lining up with TRBD2. The CDR3 covers 15 residues. Trimming took 4 bases from V and 5 from J; bases not matched to a gene: 6. CDR1 and CDR2 (germline): MGHRA, YSYEKL. The CDR3 protein is CASSLGRGGTGELFF. As DNA, the CDR3 is TGCGCCAGCAGCCTCGGGAGGGGAGGAACCGGGGAGCTGTTTTTT.

This clone was seen at least ten times. The V call is TRBV6-1, the J call TRBJ2-7; D call uncertain. CDR1 is MNHNS, CDR2 SASEGT, per germline. V lost 1 base and J lost 0, with 10 bases in between. The CDR3 covers 15 residues. In nucleotides, the CDR3 is TGTGCCAGCAGTGAAGGTGCAGGAAGCTCCTACGAGCAGTACTTC. Translation: CASSEGAGSSYEQYF.

This sequence joins TRBV5-1 and TRBJ2-7; no clear D gene. V was trimmed by 8 bases and J by 5 bases, leaving 14 bases between them. The CDR3 has 12 residues. From germline, CDR1 is SGHRS and CDR2 YFSETQ. The CDR3 sequence is CARKTVPHEQYF. Written as DNA, the CDR3 is TGCGCCAGGAAAACAGTGCCTCACGAGCAGTACTTC.

In its sample, this clone was seen a few times. At one end, the junction sequence differs from germline, possibly due to a read error. V usage is TRBV30 and J usage is TRBJ2-7; 10 bases match TRBD2. The germline gives CDR1 GTSNPN, CDR2 SVGIG (reference sequence). This CDR3 contains 12 residues. CDR3 coding DNA: TGTGCCTGGAGTTCCCGTGGGAGCGGGAGGGACTTC. Protein: CAWSSRGSGRDF.